The 26 T cell receptor beta chains reported below all come from one sample, sequenced in a study of T-cell memory formation after mild COVID-19. TCRdb reprocessed the 5' RACE reads via MiXCR and lists one record per CDR3 protein. In the table there are 450,000 or so distinct CDR3 sequences, 15% to 20% of which are singletons. Specimen: PBMCs or a T cell subset sorted from them (not recorded which). These receptors were obtained from an adult woman who had mild COVID-19 (a few samples of this study predate the infection). Cell type and time point are not known.

This clonotype was seen only a few times. This sequence joins TRBV5-1 and TRBJ1-2; D is ambiguous. V dropped 0 bases and J dropped 5 bases, with 8 bases sitting between them. The germline gives CDR1 SGHRS, CDR2 YFSETQ. The CDR3 extends over 13 amino acids. CDR3 bases: TGCGCCAGCAGCTTGGCCACAGATTATGGCTACACCTTC. The encoded protein is CASSLATDYGYTF.

The chain links TRBV7-8 to TRBJ2-7; 11 nucleotides align to TRBD1. The length of the CDR3 is 17 residues. The germline V gene encodes CDR1 SGHVS and CDR2 FQNEAQ. The V segment lost 1 base and the J segment 1 base; nucleotides outside the gene matches: 6. The CDR3 loop is CASSLGTGGTLSYEQYF. The CDR3 DNA reads as TGTGCCAGCAGCTTAGGGACAGGGGGCACTTTATCCTACGAGCAGTACTTC.

The chain employs TRBV10-3 and TRBJ2-7; TRBD2 might be the D (6 bases). The germline CDR1 and CDR2 sequences are ENHRY and SYGVKD. The CDR3 is made up of 16 amino acids. V dropped 7 bases and J dropped 0 bases, with 19 bases sitting between them. In DNA form, the CDR3 reads TGTGCCATCATGTCAACGGACGGGGGACTCTCCTACGAGCAGTACTTC. This sequence encodes CAIMSTDGGLSYEQYF.

The chain links TRBV12-3 or TRBV12-4 to TRBJ1-4; 7 nucleotides align to TRBD1. With V trimmed by 9 bases and J by 3 bases, 4 bases remained unmatched. The CDR3 runs 13 residues. This CDR3 is CASRQGANEKLFF. For the CDR3, the DNA is TGTGCCAGTAGACAGGGAGCTAATGAAAAACTGTTTTTT.

The chain carries TRBV3-1 and TRBJ1-5; tentatively, D is TRBD1 (5 bases). Per germline, CDR1 LGHDT and CDR2 YNNKEL (reference sequence). The CDR3 runs to 14 residues. Trimming stripped 2 bases from V and 3 bases from J, with 8 bases between. This CDR3 is CASSQQGFNQPQHF. The CDR3 DNA sequence: TGTGCCAGCAGCCAACAGGGATTCAATCAGCCCCAGCATTTT. The full variable domain, its missing parts supplied by reference TRBV3-1 and TRBJ1-5, is DTAVSQTPKYLVTQMGNDKSIKCEQNLGHDTMYWYKQDSKKFLKIMFSYNNKELIINETVPNRFSPKSPDKAHLNLHINSLELGDSAVYFCASSQQGFNQPQHFGDGTRLSIL.

This clonotype was counted only a few times. One junction end does not reproduce the germline sequence, and a read error may be involved. This CDR3 reads CASSMFKASNTEAFF. The CDR3 coding sequence is TGTGCCAGCAGTATGTTCAAGGCTTCCAACACTGAAGCTTTCTTT. The chain joins TRBV19 to TRBJ1-1; D not resolved. The CDR3 consists of 15 residues. The germline V gene has CDR1 LNHDA and CDR2 SQIVND (reference sequence). The full variable domain, rest sourced from reference TRBV19 and TRBJ1-1, is DGGITQSPKYLFRKEGQNVTLSCEQNLNHDAMYWYRQDPGQGLRLIYYSQIVNDFQKGDIAEGYSVSREKKESFPLTVTSAQKNPTAFYLCASSMFKASNTEAFFGQGTRLTVV.

As for this clonotype: One base away lies a much larger clone, so this may be a sequencing read error. The chain is built from TRBV12-3 or TRBV12-4 and TRBJ1-6, with unresolved D. CDR3 length: 11 amino acids. Trimming stripped 3 bases from V and 6 bases from J, with 0 bases between. DNA for the CDR3: TGTGCCAGCAGTTTTAATTCACCCCTCCACTTT. This sequence encodes CASSFNSPLHF.

J is TRBJ2-5 and V is TRBV4-1; 9 positions match TRBD2. This CDR3 spans 14 amino acids. V was pared by 2 bases and J by 5 bases, with 3 bases of the junction left unmatched. CDR1 MGHRA and CDR2 YSYEKL come from the germline V gene. The CDR3 here is CASSQRTSAETQYF. CDR3 in DNA: TGCGCCAGCAGCCAAAGGACTAGCGCTGAGACCCAGTACTTC.

The rearrangement links TRBV15 to TRBJ1-4; D not certain. Germline loops: CDR1 LNHNV, CDR2 YYDKDF (reference sequence). Trimming stripped 0 bases from V and 7 bases from J, with 6 bases between. The CDR3 is 13 residues long. The CDR3: CATSRDVIEKLFF. CDR3 in DNA: TGTGCCACCAGCAGAGATGTGATTGAAAAACTGTTTTTT.

The rearrangement links TRBV7-9 to TRBJ2-5, with 7 bases identical to TRBD2. Germline values: CDR1 SEHNR, CDR2 FQNEAQ (reference sequence). Losses at the gene ends were 1 base for V and 1 base for J; bases not matched to a gene: 6. This CDR3 comprises 16 residues. The DNA of the CDR3 is TGTGCCAGCAGCTTAGGGGACTACCCGCCCCAAGAGACCCAGTACTTC. It specifies CASSLGDYPPQETQYF.

The CDR3: CAISARESDTQYF. DNA of the CDR3: TGTGCCATCAGTGCCCGGGAGTCAGATACGCAGTATTTT. The chain has TRBV10-3 and TRBJ2-3; the D gene is possibly TRBD2 (6 bases). CDR1 and CDR2 (germline): ENHRY, SYGVKD. This CDR3 contains 13 residues. The V end was cut by 4 bases, the J end by 4 bases, with 9 bases between.

This clonotype was seen a few times. V is TRBV7-9 and J is TRBJ1-1; the D gene is possibly TRBD1 (6 bases). The CDR3 sequence is 12 residues long. Between the trimmed V and J ends, which lost 8 bases and 1 base, there was a span of 8 bases. Germline V gene data show CDR1 as SEHNR and CDR2 as FQNEAQ (reference sequence). CDR3 sequence: CASSDRNTEAFF. CDR3 DNA sequence: TGTGCCAGCTCGGACAGGAACACTGAAGCTTTCTTT.

Only a few counts were recorded for this clonotype. J is TRBJ2-7 and V is TRBV6-1; a weak D match, TRBD1 (6 bases). The CDR3 is 14 residues long. Germline V gene lookup returns CDR1 MNHNS and CDR2 SASEGT. Trimming pared 2 bases from V and 7 bases from J, leaving 15 bases between. This CDR3 reads CASSESSRGWEQYF. Here the CDR3 DNA reads TGTGCCAGCAGTGAAAGCAGCAGGGGATGGGAGCAGTACTTC.

The V and J genes are TRBV29-1 and TRBJ2-3; TRBD2 agrees at 9 bases. Germline values: CDR1 SQVTM, CDR2 ANQGSEA. V shed 6 bases and J 5 bases; nucleotides not matched to a gene: 6. The CDR3 runs 13 residues. CDR3 region: CSVETSGRDTQYF. The CDR3 nucleotides are TGCAGCGTGGAGACTAGCGGTCGAGATACGCAGTATTTT.

The chain carries TRBV18 and TRBJ1-1; unclear D gene. There are 13 residues in the CDR3. V lost 3 bases, J lost 5 bases, and 10 bases lay in between. Looked up from germline, CDR1 is KGHSH and CDR2 is LQKENI. The CDR3 here is CASSPGWGTEAFF. CDR3 sequence (DNA): TGTGCCAGCTCACCGGGATGGGGAACTGAAGCTTTCTTT.

This clonotype was picked up many times. The chain combines TRBV25-1 with TRBJ2-5, with D unclear. The CDR3 loop spans 13 amino acids. The V and J ends lost 7 bases and 1 base respectively, with 10 bases between them. Germline CDR1 and CDR2: MGHDK and SYGVNS. In DNA form, the CDR3 reads TGTGCCAGCACGTGGTCTGCCCAAGAGACCCAGTACTTC. Residues: CASTWSAQETQYF.

This clonotype has just a few counts. The chain has TRBV28 and TRBJ2-7; a possible D gene is TRBD2 (6 bases). Germline loops: CDR1 MDHEN, CDR2 SYDVKM. There are 13 residues in the CDR3. V lost 2 bases to trimming and J lost 3 bases, with 8 bases between them. The CDR3 reads CASSLGGIYEQYF. The CDR3, as DNA: TGTGCCAGCAGTTTAGGAGGGATCTACGAGCAGTACTTC.

This chain joins TRBV4-1 and TRBJ2-1, with a tentative D call TRBD1 (6 bases). The CDR3 length is 15 residues. CDR1 MGHRA and CDR2 YSYEKL come from the germline V gene. The ends were cut back, 0 bases at V and 3 bases at J, with 9 bases in the middle. The CDR3 loop reads CASSQDQGSYNEQFF. DNA for the CDR3: TGCGCCAGCAGCCAAGATCAGGGGAGCTACAATGAGCAGTTCTTC.

This clonotype was picked up a small number of times. The chain uses TRBV5-1 and TRBJ2-1; TRBD2 might be the D (5 bases). This CDR3 has 13 residues. In germline, CDR1 is SGHRS, CDR2 YFSETQ. V was pared by 6 bases and J by 8 bases, with 15 bases between. The CDR3 DNA sequence: TGCGCCAGCACCATGGCGACCGGGGATGAGCAGTTCTTC. It encodes CASTMATGDEQFF.

This chain connects TRBV11-3 to TRBJ2-1; 16 positions match TRBD2. The CDR3 totals 18 residues. From germline, CDR1 is SGHNT and CDR2 YENEEA. J lost 8 bases, V lost 2 bases, and 9 bases had no gene match. This chain's CDR3 is CASSLSGLAGGPFYEQFF. Written as DNA, the CDR3 is TGTGCCAGCAGCTTATCGGGACTAGCGGGAGGGCCGTTTTATGAGCAGTTCTTC.

The J gene is TRBJ1-5, the V gene TRBV5-1, with D tentatively TRBD1 (6 bases). Trimming stripped 4 bases from V and 3 bases from J, with 14 bases between. The germline gives CDR1 SGHRS, CDR2 YFSETQ. The CDR3 sequence is 15 residues long. CDR3 sequence reads: CASSTQGEVNQPQHF. CDR3 coding DNA: TGCGCCAGCAGCACACAGGGAGAGGTCAATCAGCCCCAGCATTTT.

The gene calls are TRBV5-1 and TRBJ1-1; 8 bases agree with TRBD1. After removal of 2 bases from V and 6 bases from J, the junction contained 6 bases not matched to a gene. The CDR3 has 14 amino acids. Germline V CDR1 and CDR2: SGHRS, YFSETQ. CDR3 nucleotides: TGCGCCAGCAGCTTCGACAGGGGAAGGCCTGAAGCTTTCTTT. It is translated as CASSFDRGRPEAFF.

The rearrangement links TRBV9 to TRBJ1-6; D gene uncertain. The V and J ends lost 3 bases and 7 bases respectively, with 14 bases between them. Germline CDR1 and CDR2: SGDLS and YYNGEE. The CDR3 runs to 15 residues. The CDR3 loop is CASSELQGANSPLHF. The CDR3 region has the DNA TGTGCCAGCAGCGAGTTACAAGGAGCGAATTCACCCCTCCACTTT.

This clonotype was picked up a small number of times. V and J are TRBV6-5 and TRBJ2-5; D might be TRBD1 (5 bases). The germline V and J ends were trimmed by 2 bases and 4 bases, with 14 bases remaining between them. This CDR3 has 15 amino acids. The germline V gene has CDR1 MNHEY and CDR2 SVGAGI. This CDR3 reads CASSYGQGRVETQYF. CDR3 DNA sequence: TGTGCCAGCAGTTACGGGCAGGGTCGCGTAGAGACCCAGTACTTC.

This clonotype has just a few counts. The chain employs TRBV7-3 and TRBJ2-1; weak D call: TRBD2 (6 bases). The CDR3 has 16 residues. Germline lookup yields CDR1 SGHTA and CDR2 FQGTGA. The V end lost 0 bases, the J end lost 2 bases, and 11 bases lay between the germline ends. The CDR3 spells CASSLTGSGAYNEQFF. CDR3 nucleotide sequence: TGTGCCAGCAGCTTAACGGGTAGCGGAGCCTACAATGAGCAGTTCTTC.

The V call is TRBV7-9, the J call TRBJ2-1; the match to TRBD1 covers 9 bases. This CDR3 comprises 16 residues. V lost 1 base, J lost 5 bases, and 6 bases stayed unmatched. Looked up from germline, CDR1 is SEHNR and CDR2 is FQNEAQ (reference sequence). CDR3 sequence: CASSLVMGQGHNEQFF. DNA for the CDR3: TGTGCCAGCAGCTTAGTTATGGGACAGGGCCACAATGAGCAGTTCTTC.